The rows below give T cell receptor beta chains drawn from one sample of a study of CD8 T cells in Susac syndrome. TCRdb independently ran MiXCR on the immunoSEQ multiplex PCR reads; one entry per CDR3 protein. The data hold 160,000 or so distinct CDR3 sequences, with 85% to 95% observed a single time. The sample was CD8+ T cells from PBMCs. The receptors stem from a human donor with multiple sclerosis. Both conserved end residues are part of each CDR3. The D gene is left open where the match is weak. The size entry is marked missing in some rows and otherwise reads once, few, many or a size class.

J | V | size | D | CDR3 | DNA
TRBJ2-5 | TRBV29-1 | . | TRBD1 | CSAQTETGFVETQYF | TGCAGCGCCCAAACGGAGACAGGGTTCGTTGAGACCCAGTACTTC
TRBJ2-1 | TRBV15 | . | . | CATSRGREERTAQFF | TGTGCCACCAGCAGAGGAAGGGAAGAAAGAACAGCGCAGTTCTTC
TRBJ2-5 | TRBV9 | . | . | CASSVGPQETQYF | TGTGCCAGCAGCGTAGGACCCCAAGAGACCCAGTACTTC
TRBJ1-1 | TRBV23-1 | . | . | CASSQGGDGDCTEAFF | TGCGCCAGCAGTCAAGGGGGCGACGGTGATTGCACTGAAGCTTTCTTT
TRBJ2-7 | TRBV5-4 | . | . | CASSSKYDPLGAPSYEQYF | TGTGCCAGCAGCTCGAAATACGACCCACTCGGGGCCCCCTCCTACGAGCAGTACTTC
TRBJ1-2 | TRBV20-1 | . | . | CSARPRVGFAYGYTF | TGCAGTGCTAGACCCAGGGTCGGATTTGCCTATGGCTACACCTTC
TRBJ1-5 | TRBV6-1 | . | . | CASSPPGATGREPQHF | TGTGCCAGCAGTCCTCCGGGAGCGACGGGCCGGGAGCCCCAGCATTTT
TRBJ2-4 | TRBV2 | . | . | CASSPQRGGRPRNIQYF | TGTGCCAGCAGTCCTCAGAGGGGAGGACGGCCAAGGAACATTCAGTACTTC
TRBJ1-6 | TRBV12-3/TRBV12-4 | once | TRBD1 | CASSSGTGDSPLHF | TGTGCCAGCAGTTCCGGGACAGGGGATTCACCCCTCCACTTT
TRBJ2-4 | TRBV7-9 | once | TRBD1 | CASSAGTGEAKNIQYF | TGTGCCAGCAGCGCCGGGACAGGGGAGGCCAAAAACATTCAGTACTTC
TRBJ2-1 | TRBV12-3/TRBV12-4 | . | . | CASSLVEYNEQFF | TGTGCCAGCAGTTTAGTAGAATACAATGAGCAGTTCTTC
TRBJ2-1 | TRBV7-9 | . | TRBD1 | CASSLPGTGEVYEQFF | TGTGCCAGCAGCTTGCCCGGGACAGGGGAGGTTTATGAGCAGTTCTTC
TRBJ2-6 | TRBV2 | . | . | CASGGNVLTF | TGTGCCAGCGGGGGCAACGTCCTGACTTTC
TRBJ2-5 | TRBV4-2 | . | . | CASSASAWTNLETQYF | TGTGCCAGCAGCGCCTCTGCTTGGACCAACCTAGAGACCCAGTACTTC
TRBJ1-1 | TRBV29-1 | . | . | CSAKREGTEAFF | TGCAGCGCCAAGCGAGAGGGCACTGAAGCTTTCTTT
TRBJ1-2 | TRBV29-1 | . | . | CSVIQLSNYGYTF | TGCAGCGTCATACAGTTATCTAACTATGGCTACACCTTC
TRBJ1-6 | TRBV5-1 | . | TRBD1 | CASSLTRQGPDDSPLHF | TGCGCCAGCAGCTTGACGAGACAGGGGCCCGACGATTCACCCCTCCACTTT
TRBJ2-7 | TRBV20-1 | . | . | CSAPPTGSYEQYF | TGCAGTGCCCCTCCGACCGGATCCTACGAGCAGTACTTC
TRBJ2-5 | TRBV30 | . | . | CAWGRKTQYF | TGTGCCTGGGGACGGAAGACCCAGTACTTC
TRBJ1-5 | TRBV28 | . | TRBD1 | CASSPRYRDRGAQPQHF | TGTGCCAGCAGTCCGCGATACCGGGACAGGGGGGCTCAGCCCCAGCATTTT
TRBJ2-4 | TRBV4-3 | . | . | CASSQGAGPAKNIQYF | TGCGCCAGCAGCCAAGGGGCGGGACCGGCCAAAAACATTCAGTACTTC
TRBJ2-4 | TRBV2 | . | . | CASSERGLAKNIQYF | TGTGCCAGCAGTGAGCGGGGACTAGCCAAAAACATTCAGTACTTC
TRBJ1-5 | TRBV12-3/TRBV12-4 | once | . | CASKEEGNQPQHF | TGTGCCAGCAAAGAGGAGGGCAATCAGCCCCAGCATTTT
TRBJ2-1 | TRBV9 | . | TRBD2 | CASSVASGVPEQFF | TGTGCCAGCAGCGTAGCTAGCGGGGTCCCTGAGCAGTTCTTC
TRBJ2-1 | TRBV9 | . | TRBD2 | CASSALAGGRDEQFF | TGTGCCAGCAGCGCCCTAGCGGGGGGGCGGGATGAGCAGTTCTTC
TRBJ2-7 | TRBV2 | . | TRBD1 | CATWVGQGAFYEQYF | TGTGCCACTTGGGTTGGACAGGGGGCGTTCTACGAGCAGTACTTC
TRBJ2-1 | TRBV9 | . | TRBD2 | CASSVEAGGGNEQFF | TGTGCCAGCAGCGTAGAAGCGGGGGGAGGCAATGAGCAGTTCTTC
TRBJ2-3 | TRBV13 | . | TRBD2 | CASRARGGRTDTQYF | TGTGCCAGCAGAGCCCGCGGGGGGCGCACAGATACGCAGTATTTT
TRBJ2-1 | TRBV7-6 | . | . | CASSRDSSYNEQFF | TGTGCCAGCAGCCGCGATAGCTCCTACAATGAGCAGTTCTTC
TRBJ2-7 | TRBV29-1 | . | TRBD2 | CSVAGYGGGYEQYF | TGCAGCGTCGCCGGGTATGGGGGGGGCTACGAGCAGTACTTC
TRBJ2-2 | TRBV29-1 | . | TRBD2 | CSVSGANTGELFF | TGCAGCGTTAGCGGGGCGAACACCGGGGAGCTGTTTTTT
TRBJ2-5 | TRBV2 | . | . | CASSDPGTQETQYF | TGTGCCAGCAGTGACCCCGGGACTCAAGAGACCCAGTACTTC
TRBJ2-5 | TRBV6-2/TRBV6-3 | . | . | CASTTGLQETQYF | TGTGCCAGCACCACGGGACTGCAAGAGACCCAGTACTTC
TRBJ2-2 | TRBV6-6 | . | . | CASTYTGELFF | TGTGCCAGCACATACACCGGGGAGCTGTTTTTT
TRBJ2-3 | TRBV27 | . | . | CASSPTVGYTDTQYF | TGTGCCAGCAGCCCCACAGTGGGATACACAGATACGCAGTATTTT
TRBJ2-5 | TRBV3-1 | . | . | CASSQVGRRKETQYF | TGTGCCAGCAGCCAGGTCGGCAGGAGGAAAGAGACCCAGTACTTC
TRBJ1-6 | TRBV2 | . | . | CASIDRGRGSPLHF | TGTGCCAGCATTGACCGGGGACGGGGATCACCCCTCCACTTT
TRBJ1-1 | TRBV6-2/TRBV6-3 | . | . | CASSYYENTEAFF | TGTGCCAGCAGTTATTACGAAAACACTGAAGCTTTCTTT
TRBJ2-2 | TRBV4-3 | . | . | CASRRNRATGELFF | TGCGCCAGCCGCCGTAACAGGGCCACCGGGGAGCTGTTTTTT